These 3 T cell receptor beta chains originate from one sample sequenced in a study of regulatory T cells. Study observations and caveats: Hydrophobic residues at CDR3 positions 6 and 7 were enriched in conventional CD4+ T cells of CD3G-deficient patients.

These receptors lack a known antigen. Primers: 52 TRBV forward and 13 TRBJ reverse. Produced via immunoSEQ multiplex PCR; TCRdb's table is partial and in-frame only. Among more than 25,000 clones listed, just under 95% were seen once. Sequenced input: conventional CD4+ T cells sorted from blood. These receptors were obtained from a person under 35 with CD3G deficiency.

This rearrangement joins TRBV5-1 to TRBJ2-3; 9 bases map to TRBD2. CDR1 and CDR2 from the germline V gene are SGHRS and YFSETQ. This CDR3 has 16 amino acids. J was trimmed by 2 bases and V by 4 bases; bases with no gene match: 8. CDR3 region: CASSRETSGITDTQYF. The CDR3 DNA reads TGCGCCAGCAGCCGGGAGACTAGCGGTATCACAGATACGCAGTATTTT. The whole variable domain, filled in from reference TRBV5-1 and TRBJ2-3, reads KAGVTQTPRYLIKTRGQQVTLSCSPISGHRSVSWYQQTPGQGLQFLFEYFSETQRNKGNFPGRFSGRQFSNSRSEMNVSTLELGDSALYLCASSRETSGITDTQYFGPGTRLTVL.

The count of this clone is one. The chain employs TRBV4-1 and TRBJ1-4; D not certain. The V end lost 4 bases, the J end lost 8 bases, and 20 bases lay between the germline ends. Germline V gene lookup returns CDR1 MGHRA and CDR2 YSYEKL. CDR3 size: 16 residues. The CDR3 DNA follows: TGCGCCAGCAGCCTTTTAATCCTGGACCCTGCGGAAAAACTGTTTTTT. Its protein is CASSLLILDPAEKLFF.

The table lists this clone with a few counts. The V gene is TRBV5-1, the J gene TRBJ2-5; tentatively, D is TRBD1 or TRBD2 (5 bases each). This CDR3 has 14 residues. With 4 bases removed from V and 5 bases from J, the gap between germline ends came to 15 bases. Germline lookup yields CDR1 SGHRS and CDR2 YFSETQ. The CDR3 DNA reads TGCGCCAGCAGCCCCGGGACGGGGCCGGAGACCCAGTACTTC. Translating it yields CASSPGTGPETQYF.